The 16 T cell receptor beta chains below all came from one sample that was sequenced in a study of CD8 T cells in ankylosing spondylitis. Points from the study as a whole: Characteristic, it appeared, of ankylosing spondylitis blood was a TCR beta motif of about eight highly homologous variants.

TCRdb reprocessed the 5' RACE reads with MiXCR, giving one entry per CDR3 protein. The data show 750,000 to 850,000 distinct CDR3 sequences, 10% to 15% seen once. The antigens these receptors bind are not known. Sequenced input: blood, either unsorted or a sorted T cell fraction (not recorded which). These receptors all come from a male donor with ankylosing spondylitis.

There are many counts of this clonotype. This chain joins TRBV20-1 and TRBJ1-4, with D possibly being TRBD1 (5 bases). V lost 1 base, J lost 7 bases, and 13 bases lay in between. CDR3 size: 14 residues. CDR1 DFQATT and CDR2 SNEGSKA come from the germline V gene (reference sequence). In DNA form, the CDR3 reads TGCAGTGCTAGAGGGGGGGTTGTAGGTGAAAAACTGTTTTTT. Its translation: CSARGGVVGEKLFF.

This clonotype was picked up many times. J is TRBJ1-2 and V is TRBV12-3 or TRBV12-4; no firm D call. The CDR3 length is 14 residues. V shed 6 bases and J shed 3 bases, with 14 bases lying between them. DNA of the CDR3: TGTGCCAGCAGGATCCTAACTGGGGACTATGGCTACACCTTC. Its translation: CASRILTGDYGYTF.

This clonotype was counted at least ten times. This CDR3 is CASSPLRTEAFF. The CDR3 region has the DNA TGTGCCAGCAGCCCTTTACGCACTGAAGCTTTCTTT. V usage is TRBV6-6 and J usage is TRBJ1-1; D call uncertain. The CDR3 extends over 12 amino acids. Looked up from germline, CDR1 is MNHNY and CDR2 is SVGAGI (reference sequence). Trimming cost V 6 bases and J 4 bases, with 9 bases left between them.

This clonotype was picked up a small number of times. J is TRBJ2-7 and V is TRBV6-2 or TRBV6-3; possibly TRBD1 for D (5 bases). The CDR3 consists of 20 residues. The V gene lost 2 bases and the J gene lost 5 bases, with 31 bases spanning the gap. Germline V gives CDR1 MNHEY, CDR2 SVGEGT. CDR3 region: CASSYGNPGFSRVRTDEQYF. The CDR3 coding sequence is TGTGCCAGCAGTTACGGAAATCCCGGATTCAGCAGGGTAAGAACGGACGAGCAGTACTTC.

The genes are TRBV20-1 and TRBJ1-1; D gene unclear. Germline CDR1 is DFQATT and CDR2 is SNEGSKA (reference sequence). The CDR3 runs to 13 residues. Trimming left V 5 bases short and J 4 bases short, with 14 bases between. The CDR3 region has the DNA TGCAGTGCTTCCCGGGCCCTGAGCACTGAAGCTTTCTTT. This sequence encodes CSASRALSTEAFF.

The V and J genes are TRBV24-1 and TRBJ2-1, with 11 bases lining up with TRBD1. V gave up 4 bases and J gave up 4 bases; unmatched junction bases: 2. The CDR3 covers 15 residues. Germline V lookup: CDR1 KGHDR, CDR2 SFDVKD. The CDR3 protein is CATSDRDRGYNEQFF. As DNA, the CDR3 is TGTGCCACCAGTGACCGGGACAGGGGGTACAATGAGCAGTTCTTC.

This clonotype came up a few times. This chain links TRBV29-1 with TRBJ2-7; tentative D call: TRBD1 (7 bases). Trimming took off 7 bases at V and 5 bases at J, with 18 bases between the two ends. Germline assignment: CDR1 SQVTM and CDR2 ANQGSEA. The CDR3 runs 13 residues. Here the CDR3 reads CSGRGQTPNEQYF. The CDR3 DNA sequence: TGCAGCGGGCGGGGACAGACCCCCAACGAGCAGTACTTC.

Ten or more counts support this clonotype. The chain uses TRBV6-5 and TRBJ2-2, with D unclear. The germline V gene encodes CDR1 MNHEY and CDR2 SVGAGI. The CDR3 loop spans 13 amino acids. V was shortened by 2 bases and J by 6 bases, with 7 bases between the two germline ends. The CDR3, as DNA: TGTGCCAGCAGTTACCGAAGGGCCGGGGAGCTGTTTTTT. It is translated as CASSYRRAGELFF.

The rearrangement uses TRBV10-3 and TRBJ2-2; D may be TRBD2 (5 bases). The CDR3 loop spans 12 amino acids. CDR1 ENHRY and CDR2 SYGVKD come from the germline V gene. V lost 7 bases, J lost 7 bases, and 10 bases lay in between. The CDR3 protein is CAIKRGLGELFF. Written as DNA, the CDR3 is TGTGCCATCAAGCGAGGGCTCGGGGAGCTGTTTTTT.

This clonotype showed up just a few times. The genes are TRBV20-1 and TRBJ2-5; D may correspond to TRBD1 or TRBD2 (6 bases each). Trimming left V 3 bases short and J 1 base short, with 33 bases between. The CDR3 sequence is 21 residues long. Looked up from germline, CDR1 is DFQATT and CDR2 is SNEGSKA (reference sequence). The CDR3 region has the DNA TGCAGTGCTAGCAGATTATCGGGCCGGGGGCCGGCGGTGACTCTCCAAGAGACCCAGTACTTC. It is translated as CSASRLSGRGPAVTLQETQYF.

The chain uses TRBV27 and TRBJ2-5, with 8 bases lining up with TRBD1. V gave up 5 bases and J gave up 2 bases; unmatched junction bases: 10. Germline V lookup: CDR1 MNHEY, CDR2 SMNVEV (reference sequence). The CDR3 is made up of 16 amino acids. CDR3 coding DNA: TGTGCCAGCAGTCCCGGTAGGACAGGGAGACAAGAGACCCAGTACTTC. Protein sequence: CASSPGRTGRQETQYF.

This clonotype was detected a few times. The chain has TRBV20-1 and TRBJ1-1, with 7 bases that match TRBD1. The CDR3 totals 16 residues. Germline values: CDR1 DFQATT, CDR2 SNEGSKA (reference sequence). The J segment lost 1 base and the V segment lost 3 bases, leaving 11 bases of the junction unmatched. The CDR3 bases are TGCAGTGCTAGGGAAGAACACAGGGGATGGAACACTGAAGCTTTCTTT. Its protein is CSAREEHRGWNTEAFF.

This clonotype occurred many times. V gene TRBV4-2 combines with J gene TRBJ2-1, with 9 bases lining up with TRBD2. The germline CDR1 and CDR2 sequences are LGHNA and YNFKEQ. Trimming at V came to 2 bases and at J to 3 bases, leaving 5 bases not matched to a gene. The CDR3 totals 16 residues. DNA for the CDR3: TGTGCCAGCAGCCAAACCCCTAGCGGGGTCTACAATGAGCAGTTCTTC. This gives the protein CASSQTPSGVYNEQFF.

Points on this clonotype: A much bigger clone sits one base away, suggesting this may be a read error. The V gene is TRBV27, the J gene TRBJ2-7; the D call may be TRBD1 or TRBD2 (5 bases each). Trimming took 3 bases from V and 0 from J, leaving 9 bases between them. The CDR3 runs to 14 residues. Germline V gives CDR1 MNHEY, CDR2 SMNVEV (reference sequence). CDR3 nucleotide sequence: TGTGCCAGCAGTTTGTGGGGGAGCTCCTACGAGCAGTACTTC. This encodes CASSLWGSSYEQYF.

This clonotype was observed a few times. The junction departs from the called germline gene at one end, perhaps through a read error. V is TRBV7-7 and J is TRBJ2-5, with 7 nucleotides matching TRBD2. The CDR3 extends over 14 amino acids. The V gene's germline CDR1 is SSHAT and CDR2 FNYEAQ (reference sequence). The DNA of the CDR3 is TGTGCTAGCAGCTCCGGGGGGATTGGGGAGACCCAGTACTTC. The encoded protein is CASSSGGIGETQYF. Using reference TRBV7-7 and TRBJ2-5 for the parts outside the CDR3, the full variable domain is GAGVSQSPRYKVTKRGQDVTLRCDPISSHATLYWYQQALGQGPEFLTYFNYEAQPDKSGLPSDRFSAERPEGSISTLTIQRTEQRDSAMYRCASSSGGIGETQYFGPGTRLLVL.

V and J are TRBV18 and TRBJ2-7; possibly TRBD2 for D (5 bases). The germline V and J ends were trimmed by 3 bases and 6 bases, with 18 bases remaining between them. Germline values: CDR1 KGHSH, CDR2 LQKENI. The length of the CDR3 is 15 residues. CDR3 in amino acids: CASSPGGQITLEQYF. The CDR3 DNA reads TGTGCCAGCTCACCCGGAGGCCAAATTACCCTCGAGCAGTACTTC.